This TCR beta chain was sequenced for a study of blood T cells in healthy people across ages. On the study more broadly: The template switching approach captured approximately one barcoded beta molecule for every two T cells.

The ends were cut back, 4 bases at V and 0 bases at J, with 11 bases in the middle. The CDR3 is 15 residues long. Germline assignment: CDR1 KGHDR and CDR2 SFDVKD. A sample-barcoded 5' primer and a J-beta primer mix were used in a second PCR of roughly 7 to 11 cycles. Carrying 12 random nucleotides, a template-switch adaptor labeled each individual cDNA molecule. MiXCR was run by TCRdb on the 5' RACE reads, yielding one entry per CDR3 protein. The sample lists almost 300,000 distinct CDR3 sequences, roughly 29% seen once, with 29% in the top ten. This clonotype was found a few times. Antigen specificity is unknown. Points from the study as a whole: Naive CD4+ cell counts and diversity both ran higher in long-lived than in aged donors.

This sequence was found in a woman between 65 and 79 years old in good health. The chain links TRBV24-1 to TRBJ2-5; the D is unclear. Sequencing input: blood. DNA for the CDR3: TGTGCCACCAGTGACCGGACCGCGTACCAAGAGACCCAGTACTTC. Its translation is CATSDRTAYQETQYF.